The 4 T cell receptor beta chains below all came from one sample that was sequenced in a study of early T cells in non-severe SARS-CoV-2 infection. TCRdb analysed the 5' RACE reads with MiXCR anew, one entry per CDR3 protein. Of about 28,000 distinct CDR3 sequences in the sample, about 5.3% are singletons; the top ten hold approximately 25%. Sequenced: whole blood. Source of these receptors: an adult who was a healthcare worker with PCR-confirmed SARS-CoV-2 infection or an uninfected control (not recorded which).

This clonotype was observed a few times. This chain joins TRBV18 and TRBJ1-1, with TRBD1 as a possible D gene (5 bases). The CDR3 spans 15 residues. V shed 0 bases and J shed 2 bases, with 10 bases lying between them. Germline values: CDR1 KGHSH, CDR2 LQKENI. CDR3 sequence: CASSPPGQGNTEAFF. The CDR3 nucleotides are TGTGCCAGCTCACCACCGGGGCAGGGTAACACTGAAGCTTTCTTT.

The chain employs TRBV7-8 and TRBJ2-3; 15 bases are shared with TRBD2. With V trimmed by 3 bases and J by 4 bases, 5 bases remained unmatched. Germline-derived CDR1 and CDR2 are SGHVS and FQNEAQ. This CDR3 comprises 17 residues. The CDR3 region is CASSLGLAGGQADTQYF. As DNA, the CDR3 is TGTGCCAGCAGCTTGGGACTAGCGGGAGGCCAGGCAGATACGCAGTATTTT.

This clonotype occurred many times. V is TRBV20-1 and J is TRBJ1-2, with TRBD1 matching over 9 bases. Germline CDR1 DFQATT, CDR2 SNEGSKA (reference sequence). The ends lost 2 bases at V and 8 bases at J; junction bases unmatched: 12. The CDR3 has 15 amino acids. Here the CDR3 reads CSARRPPGQGSGYTF. The CDR3 DNA is TGCAGTGCTAGACGACCGCCGGGACAGGGAAGCGGCTACACCTTC.

V is TRBV2 and J is TRBJ2-5; 13 bases map to TRBD2. Germline assignment: CDR1 SNHLY and CDR2 FYNNEI. V was pared by 3 bases and J by 5 bases, with 6 bases of the junction left unmatched. The CDR3 runs 16 residues. CDR3 sequence reads: CASSDWTSGSGETQYF. CDR3 sequence (DNA): TGTGCCAGCAGTGACTGGACTAGCGGGAGTGGTGAGACCCAGTACTTC.